The entry below describes one TCR beta chain. Its antigen is not identified. This entry comes from a study of CD8+CD57+ T cells in acquired aplastic anemia. About the study: Sorted CD4+ and CD8+ cells gave a mean 3.2 ug DNA, range roughly 0.18 to 30 ug. Healthy donor CD4+ samples were sequenced to a depth that averaged about 10.8 million reads.

CDR3 size: 17 residues. Trimming at V came to 0 bases and at J to 5 bases, leaving 8 bases not matched to a gene. Germline CDR1 and CDR2: MNHEY and SVGAGI. Study conclusions and caveats: There were around 28 CD8+ CDR3 sequences that occurred in both patients and controls. Patients showed no significant difference from controls in CD8+ Simpson's diversity.

Profiling that covered TCR beta VDJ and CDR3 relied on genomic DNA as its template. TCRdb passed the reads through MiXCR, listing each CDR3 protein once. The sample records approximately 45,000 distinct CDR3 sequences, around two thirds being singletons. The chain couples TRBV6-5 to TRBJ2-7, with TRBD2 matching 12 bases. This TCR was recovered from a human donor in good health, serving as a control. Input material: sorted CD4+, CD8+, or CD8+CD57+ T cells (not recorded which) from PBMCs. The CDR3 loop reads CASSYSIYGLAGHEQYF. DNA of the CDR3: TGTGCCAGCAGTTACTCGATCTACGGACTAGCGGGGCACGAGCAGTACTTC.